This T cell receptor (beta chain) was found in a study of CD8+ T cells in alopecia areata. Study-level findings and limits: TCRs were shared less clearly across patients than in mice, possibly for HLA-related reasons. Scalp sample sequencing also detects resident alphabeta T cells of normal skin. Higher clonality than in normal scalp was seen in lesional scalp, especially alopecia totalis/universalis.

The CDR3 totals 17 residues. Per the germline V gene, CDR1 is SNHLY and CDR2 is FYNNEI. With 1 base removed from V and 0 bases from J, the gap between germline ends came to 10 bases. With regard to this clone: Its antigen is as yet unknown.

cDNA serving as the sequencing template came from extracted, reverse transcribed RNA. Using immunoSEQ multiplex PCR, the repertoire was profiled, and TCRdb retains in-frame clones only, with some absent. This sample carries approximately 98,000 clones, 45% to 70% of them seen once, and the ten largest clones take 20% to 25%. Material for sequencing was CD8+ T cells sorted from blood. The source of this sequence is a human donor in good health. The gene calls are TRBV2 and TRBJ1-6; the D gene is possibly TRBD1 (5 bases). The CDR3 region is CASSEGLGTSYNSPLHF. CDR3 sequence (DNA): TGTGCCAGCAGTGAAGGCCTAGGGACCTCCTATAATTCACCCCTCCACTTT. Looking up the rest from reference TRBV2 and TRBJ1-6 gives the full variable domain: EPEVTQTPSHQVTQMGQEVILRCVPISNHLYFYWYRQILGQKVEFLVSFYNNEISEKSEIFDDQFSVERPDGSNFTLKIRSTKLEDSAMYFCASSEGLGTSYNSPLHFGNGTRLTVT.